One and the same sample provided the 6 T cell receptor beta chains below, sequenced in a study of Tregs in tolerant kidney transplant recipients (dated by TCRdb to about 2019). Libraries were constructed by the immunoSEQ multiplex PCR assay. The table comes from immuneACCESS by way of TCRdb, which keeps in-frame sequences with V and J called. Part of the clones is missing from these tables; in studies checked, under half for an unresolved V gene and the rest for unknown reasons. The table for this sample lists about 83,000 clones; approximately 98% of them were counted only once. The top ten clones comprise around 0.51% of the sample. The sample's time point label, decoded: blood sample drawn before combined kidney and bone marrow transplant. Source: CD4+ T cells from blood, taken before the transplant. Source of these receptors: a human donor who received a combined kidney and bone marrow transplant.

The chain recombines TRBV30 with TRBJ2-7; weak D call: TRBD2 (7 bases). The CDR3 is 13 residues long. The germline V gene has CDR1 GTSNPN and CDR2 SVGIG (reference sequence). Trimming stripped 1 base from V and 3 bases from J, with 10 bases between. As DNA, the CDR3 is TGTGCCTGGAGTGAGGGGGGGATCTACGAGCAGTACTTC. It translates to CAWSEGGIYEQYF.

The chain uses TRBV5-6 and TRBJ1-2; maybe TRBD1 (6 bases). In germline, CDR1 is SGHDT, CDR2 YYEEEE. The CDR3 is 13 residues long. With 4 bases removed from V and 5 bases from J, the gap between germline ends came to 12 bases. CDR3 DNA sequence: TGTGCCAGCAGCGTGACAGGTTTTTATGGCTACACCTTC. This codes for CASSVTGFYGYTF.

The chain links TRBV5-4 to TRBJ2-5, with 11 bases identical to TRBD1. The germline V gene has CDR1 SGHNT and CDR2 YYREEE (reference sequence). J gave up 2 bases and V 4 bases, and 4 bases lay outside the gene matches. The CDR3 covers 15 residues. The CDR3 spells CASSPWDRGQETQYF. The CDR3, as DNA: TGTGCCAGCAGCCCATGGGACAGGGGGCAAGAGACCCAGTACTTC.

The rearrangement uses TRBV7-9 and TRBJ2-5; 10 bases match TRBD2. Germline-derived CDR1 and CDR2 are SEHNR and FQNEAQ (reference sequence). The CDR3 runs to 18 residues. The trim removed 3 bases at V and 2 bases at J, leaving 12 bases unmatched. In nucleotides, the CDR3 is TGTGCCAGCAGCTTGGGCCTAGCGGGAGTCGCGGGGCAAGAGACCCAGTACTTC. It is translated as CASSLGLAGVAGQETQYF. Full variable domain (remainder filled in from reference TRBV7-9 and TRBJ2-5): DTGVSQNPRHKITKRGQNVTFRCDPISEHNRLYWYRQTLGQGPEFLTYFQNEAQLEKSRLLSDRFSAERPKGSFSTLEIQRTEQGDSAMYLCASSLGLAGVAGQETQYFGPGTRLLVL.

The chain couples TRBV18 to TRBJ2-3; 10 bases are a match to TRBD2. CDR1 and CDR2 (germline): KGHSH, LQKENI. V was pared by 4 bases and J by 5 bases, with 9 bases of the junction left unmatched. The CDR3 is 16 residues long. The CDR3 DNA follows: TGTGCCAGCTCACGGGAGCTAGCGGGGGCCCAAGATACGCAGTATTTT. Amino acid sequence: CASSRELAGAQDTQYF.

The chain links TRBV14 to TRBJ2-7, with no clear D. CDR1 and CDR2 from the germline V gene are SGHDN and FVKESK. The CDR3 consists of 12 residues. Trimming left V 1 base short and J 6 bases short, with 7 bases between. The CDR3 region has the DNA TGTGCCAGCAGCCAAGCTAGACGCGAGCAGTACTTC. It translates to CASSQARREQYF.